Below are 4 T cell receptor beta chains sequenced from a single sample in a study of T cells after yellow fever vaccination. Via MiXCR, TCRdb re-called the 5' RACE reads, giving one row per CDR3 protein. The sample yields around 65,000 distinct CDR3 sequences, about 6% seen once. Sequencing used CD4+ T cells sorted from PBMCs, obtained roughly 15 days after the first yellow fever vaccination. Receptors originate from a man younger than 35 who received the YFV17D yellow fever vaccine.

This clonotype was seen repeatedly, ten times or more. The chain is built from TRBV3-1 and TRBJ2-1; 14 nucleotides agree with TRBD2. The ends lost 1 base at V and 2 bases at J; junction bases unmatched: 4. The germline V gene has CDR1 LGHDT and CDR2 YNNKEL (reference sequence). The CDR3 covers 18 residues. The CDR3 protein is CASSQGRTSGGTYNEQFF. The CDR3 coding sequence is TGTGCCAGCAGCCAAGGAAGGACTAGCGGGGGGACCTACAATGAGCAGTTCTTC.

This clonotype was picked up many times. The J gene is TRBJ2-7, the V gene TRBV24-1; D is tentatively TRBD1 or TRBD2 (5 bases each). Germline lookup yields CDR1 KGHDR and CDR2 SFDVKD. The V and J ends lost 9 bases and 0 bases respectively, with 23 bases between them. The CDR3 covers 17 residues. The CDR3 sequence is CATGVASDEGPSYEQYV. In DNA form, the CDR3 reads TGTGCCACCGGAGTTGCGTCGGACGAGGGACCCTCCTACGAGCAGTACGTC.

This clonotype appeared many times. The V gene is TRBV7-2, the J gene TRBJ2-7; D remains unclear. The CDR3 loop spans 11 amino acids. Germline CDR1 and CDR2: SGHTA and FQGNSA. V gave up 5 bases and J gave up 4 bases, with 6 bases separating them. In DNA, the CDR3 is TGTGCCAGCAGCGGATATTACGAGCAGTACTTC. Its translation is CASSGYYEQYF.

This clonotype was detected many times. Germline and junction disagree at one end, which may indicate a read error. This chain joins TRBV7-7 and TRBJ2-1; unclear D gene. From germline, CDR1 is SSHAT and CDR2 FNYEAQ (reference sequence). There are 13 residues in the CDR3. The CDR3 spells CASSPGHDNEQFF. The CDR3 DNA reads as TGTGCTAGCAGCCCGGGCCATGACAATGAGCAGTTCTTC.